One and the same sample provided the 17 T cell receptor beta chains below, sequenced in a study of T cells in Graves' hyperthyroidism and ophthalmopathy. TCR beta CDR3 regions were amplified from RNA transcripts. Researchers ran a first-round RT-PCR on the TCR CDR3 using the HTBI primer set. TCRdb fed the multiplex PCR reads into MiXCR, producing one record per CDR3 protein. The sample contains about 580,000 distinct CDR3 sequences, approximately 14% of which appear only once. Sequencing was performed on blood. The receptors were sampled from a woman under 40 with Graves' hyperthyroidism that later progressed to Graves' ophthalmopathy.

This clonotype was counted many times. V gene TRBV5-5 combines with J gene TRBJ2-2, with 8 bases that match TRBD1. Germline V CDR1 and CDR2: SGHKS, YYEKEE (reference sequence). V trimming: 6 bases; J trimming: 4 bases; junction bases outside the gene matches: 8. This CDR3 comprises 15 residues. CDR3 nucleotides: TGTGCCAGCACCCCAGGACAGGGCGGCACCGGGGAGCTGTTTTTT. Its protein product is CASTPGQGGTGELFF.

This clonotype was seen repeatedly, ten times or more. V is TRBV6-1 and J is TRBJ1-3; 7 bases fit TRBD1. The length of the CDR3 is 12 residues. J lost 9 bases, V lost 5 bases, and 4 bases had no gene match. Germline V gives CDR1 MNHNS, CDR2 SASEGT. The CDR3 is CASSKTGSTIYF. The CDR3 bases are TGTGCCAGCAGTAAGACAGGGAGCACCATATATTTT.

On this clonotype: This may be a read error, as it is one base from a much larger clone. V usage is TRBV28 and J usage is TRBJ1-6; 7 nucleotides line up with TRBD1. CDR1 is MDHEN, CDR2 SYDVKM, per germline. The CDR3 is 15 amino acids. The CDR3 here is CASSYLTGSNSPLRF. In nucleotides, the CDR3 is TGTGCCAGCAGTTACTTGACAGGGTCGAATTCACCCCTCCGCTTT.

The chain links TRBV30 to TRBJ2-5; 8 positions agree with TRBD1. Germline assignment: CDR1 GTSNPN and CDR2 SVGIG (reference sequence). The CDR3 loop spans 14 amino acids. CDR3 in DNA: TGTGCGATGAGGCGGGCAGGGGGCGCGGAGACCCAGTACTTC. This codes for CAMRRAGGAETQYF.

This clonotype was picked up a small number of times. The chain is built from TRBV19 and TRBJ2-4, with no clear D. The CDR3 is 14 residues long. Trimming stripped 7 bases from V and 3 bases from J, with 13 bases between. Per germline, CDR1 LNHDA and CDR2 SQIVND (reference sequence). CDR3 loop: CASNTADYKNIQYF. The CDR3 DNA reads TGTGCCAGTAATACCGCAGATTACAAAAACATTCAGTACTTC.

Concerning this clonotype itself: A clone one base away is much larger, so this may be a read error. In this CDR3 the conserved last residue, phenylalanine or tryptophan, is missing, so a read error is likely. The CDR3 nucleotides read TGTGCCAGCAGTTTAAGTCTAGCGGCAAACACCGGGGAGCTGTTTCTT. Translating gives CASSLSLAANTGELFL. V is TRBV27 and J is TRBJ2-2; 7 nucleotides agree with TRBD2. J lost 2 bases, V lost 2 bases, and 5 bases had no gene match. Germline V gene lookup returns CDR1 MNHEY and CDR2 SMNVEV (reference sequence). The CDR3 consists of 16 residues.

This rearrangement joins TRBV20-1 to TRBJ2-7, with D perhaps matching TRBD2 (6 bases). This CDR3 is 11 amino acids long. CDR1 DFQATT and CDR2 SNEGSKA come from the germline V gene (reference sequence). With 6 bases removed from V and 7 bases from J, the gap between germline ends came to 13 bases. The CDR3 region is CSAALAHEQYF. CDR3 nucleotide sequence: TGCAGTGCCGCACTAGCTCATGAGCAGTACTTC.

The rearrangement links TRBV7-6 to TRBJ2-5; TRBD2 might be the D (5 bases). Trimming took 5 bases from V and 5 from J, leaving 18 bases between them. The CDR3 is made up of 15 amino acids. Looked up from germline, CDR1 is SGHVS and CDR2 is FNYEAQ. CDR3 nucleotides: TGTGCCAGCAGCCGTCTAGCCGGAGTCGGGGAGACCCAGTACTTC. It translates to CASSRLAGVGETQYF.

This clonotype showed up many times. The J gene is TRBJ2-5, the V gene TRBV11-2, with TRBD2 matching over 10 bases. Germline CDR1 is SGHAT and CDR2 is FQNNGV. Unmatched junction bases numbered 7, after V lost 5 bases and J lost 1 base. This CDR3 is 16 amino acids long. The CDR3 reads CASSPPGLASQETQYF. The CDR3 coding sequence is TGTGCCAGCAGCCCACCGGGACTAGCGTCCCAAGAGACCCAGTACTTC.

This clonotype was detected only a few times. CDR3 loop: CASRRQGSTEAFF. The DNA for the CDR3 is TGTGCCAGCAGGCGCCAGGGTAGCACTGAAGCTTTCTTT. The chain is built from TRBV6-1 and TRBJ1-1; possible D gene TRBD1, 5 bases. The V end lost 6 bases, the J end lost 4 bases, and 12 bases lay between the germline ends. CDR3 size: 13 residues. CDR1 MNHNS and CDR2 SASEGT come from the germline V gene.

The table lists this clonotype with many counts. V and J are TRBV6-1 and TRBJ2-2; D may be TRBD1 or TRBD2 (5 bases each). The ends were cut back, 4 bases at V and 0 bases at J, with 12 bases in the middle. From germline, CDR1 is MNHNS and CDR2 SASEGT. There are 16 residues in the CDR3. Here the CDR3 reads CASSGDLPANTGELFF. The CDR3 bases are TGTGCCAGCAGTGGGGACCTCCCCGCGAACACCGGGGAGCTGTTTTTT.

This clonotype was counted at least ten times. The rearrangement joins TRBV15 to TRBJ1-1; D unclear. CDR3 size: 16 residues. Per germline, CDR1 LNHNV and CDR2 YYDKDF (reference sequence). Trimming removed 5 bases at V and 4 bases at J, with 20 bases between. The CDR3 region has the DNA TGTGCCACCAGCGGGGAAAGCTGGAGGTGGGGCACTGAAGCTTTCTTT. Amino acid sequence: CATSGESWRWGTEAFF.

Ten or more counts support this clonotype. This chain joins TRBV28 and TRBJ2-1, with D perhaps TRBD2 (5 bases). Trimming took off 5 bases at V and 12 bases at J, with 17 bases between the two ends. The CDR3 is 13 residues long. Germline CDR1 and CDR2: MDHEN and SYDVKM. In nucleotides, the CDR3 is TGTGCCAGCAGTCCCCTAATCCCCGCGGGGCAGTTCTTC. Translating it yields CASSPLIPAGQFF.

In its sample, this clonotype was seen many times. This rearrangement joins TRBV27 to TRBJ2-1; D is possibly TRBD2 (6 bases). CDR1 is MNHEY and CDR2 is SMNVEV in the germline V gene (reference sequence). CDR3 length: 14 amino acids. The V gene lost 2 bases and the J gene lost 5 bases, with 10 bases spanning the gap. CDR3 coding DNA: TGTGCCAGCAGTTTAGGGGGGATCGACAATGAGCAGTTCTTC. As protein: CASSLGGIDNEQFF.

This clonotype showed up many times. The V gene is TRBV15, the J gene TRBJ2-3; D is ambiguous. The CDR3 consists of 15 residues. V was clipped by 1 base and J by 4 bases, with 12 bases between them. The germline gives CDR1 LNHNV, CDR2 YYDKDF (reference sequence). The CDR3 bases are TGTGCCACCAGCAGAGCGCTGAACGTGGCAGATACGCAGTATTTT. It translates to CATSRALNVADTQYF.

The V gene is TRBV3-1, the J gene TRBJ2-5; 14 bases are a match to TRBD2. Germline-derived CDR1 and CDR2 are LGHDT and YNNKEL (reference sequence). Trimming took 4 bases from V and 5 from J; bases not matched to a gene: 3. CDR3 size: 15 residues. DNA for the CDR3: TGTGCCAGCAGCCGACTAGCGGGAGGGTCGGAGACCCAGTACTTC. This sequence encodes CASSRLAGGSETQYF.

This clonotype was seen more than once but under ten times. The gene calls are TRBV19 and TRBJ1-4; TRBD1 agrees at 10 bases. CDR3 size: 13 residues. The junction had 5 bases not matched to a gene; V was cut back by 8 bases and J by 8 bases. Germline V gene lookup returns CDR1 LNHDA and CDR2 SQIVND (reference sequence). The CDR3 region is CASHGQGGEKLFF. The CDR3 nucleotides read TGTGCCAGTCATGGACAGGGGGGAGAAAAACTGTTTTTT. Full variable domain (rest looked up from reference TRBV19 and TRBJ1-4): DGGITQSPKYLFRKEGQNVTLSCEQNLNHDAMYWYRQDPGQGLRLIYYSQIVNDFQKGDIAEGYSVSREKKESFPLTVTSAQKNPTAFYLCASHGQGGEKLFFGSGTQLSVL.